Listed here is a single T cell receptor beta chain. The antigen is not known. Assay: immunoSEQ multiplex PCR; the TCRdb copy retains only in-frame clones and omits some. This sample yields about 980,000 clones, of which 70% to 85% are seen a single time; about 1.5% belongs to the top ten. The data originate from a study of shared clonotypes between healthy human individuals. Trimming stripped 2 bases from V and 5 bases from J, with 16 bases between. Looked up from germline, CDR1 is MNHNS and CDR2 is SASEGT. The CDR3 runs to 16 residues. Study results and caveats: When compared with the clonotypes that were shared by all four sorted-subset donors, the non-shared clonotypes turned out to have lower generation probabilities.

Negatively enriched CD4+ T cells were divided by CD45RA into naive and memory. Material for sequencing was memory CD4+ T cells sorted from blood. Subset given: CD45RA-negative fraction. V and J are TRBV6-1 and TRBJ1-5; no firm D call. This clonotype was sampled from a man aged 18 to 30 in good health. This CDR3 reads CASSETLRAGDQPQHF. In DNA, the CDR3 is TGTGCCAGCAGTGAAACTCTGAGGGCGGGCGATCAGCCCCAGCATTTT.